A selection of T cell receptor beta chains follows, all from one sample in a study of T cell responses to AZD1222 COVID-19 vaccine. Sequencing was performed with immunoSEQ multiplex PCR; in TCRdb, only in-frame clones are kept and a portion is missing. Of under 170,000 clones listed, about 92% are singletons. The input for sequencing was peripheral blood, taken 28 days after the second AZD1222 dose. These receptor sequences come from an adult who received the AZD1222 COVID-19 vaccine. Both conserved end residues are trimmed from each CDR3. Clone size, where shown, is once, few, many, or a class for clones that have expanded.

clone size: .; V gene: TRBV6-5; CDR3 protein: AARGPADTQY
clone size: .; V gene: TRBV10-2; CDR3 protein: ASSEPPPGLPSYEQY
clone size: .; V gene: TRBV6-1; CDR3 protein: ASSEDRADGYT
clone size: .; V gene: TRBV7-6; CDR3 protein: ASRIGTAQETQY
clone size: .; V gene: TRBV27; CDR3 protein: ASSFKDSSYEQY
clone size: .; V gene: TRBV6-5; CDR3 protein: ASSYYPKTQAF
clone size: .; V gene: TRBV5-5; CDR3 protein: ASSLSAGLWGTGYT
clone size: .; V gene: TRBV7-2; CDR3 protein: ASSLRAGRPQETQY
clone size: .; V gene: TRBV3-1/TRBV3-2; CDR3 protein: ASSPGGTQY
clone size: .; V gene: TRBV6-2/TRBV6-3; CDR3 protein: ASSWGPEANYGYT
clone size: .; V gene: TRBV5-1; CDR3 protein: ASSLEGTDHSYEQY
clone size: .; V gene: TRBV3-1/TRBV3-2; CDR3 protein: ASSPDRGNYQPQH
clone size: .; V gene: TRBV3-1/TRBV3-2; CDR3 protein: ASSQDPGHNYEQY
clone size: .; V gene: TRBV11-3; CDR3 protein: ASSGGGRETQY
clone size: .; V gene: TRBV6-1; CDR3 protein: ASSELAGVGNTIY
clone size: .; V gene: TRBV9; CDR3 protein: ASSVEGNGEQF
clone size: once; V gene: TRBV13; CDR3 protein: ASSLRTSREQY
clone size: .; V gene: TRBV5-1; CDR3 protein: ASSRYGRETQY
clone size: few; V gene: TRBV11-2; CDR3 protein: ASIQTSGGVYEQY
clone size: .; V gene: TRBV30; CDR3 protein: AWSVFGTTSSYNEQF
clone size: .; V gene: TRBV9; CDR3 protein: ASSRGDGYT
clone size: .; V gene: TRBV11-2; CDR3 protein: ASSLSRGSADEQY
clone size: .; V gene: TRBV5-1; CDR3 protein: ASSPAGQRTGELF
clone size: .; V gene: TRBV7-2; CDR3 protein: ASSLGGARPQH
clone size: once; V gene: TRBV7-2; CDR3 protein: ASSPRTSPYEQY
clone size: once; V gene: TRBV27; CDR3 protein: ASSFLPTSGSSHEQF
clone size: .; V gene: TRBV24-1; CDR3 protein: ATSDPGTGGAGGYT
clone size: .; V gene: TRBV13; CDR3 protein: ASSLVAGGPNGELF
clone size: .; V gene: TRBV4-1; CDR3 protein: ASSQVRTSGIDTQY
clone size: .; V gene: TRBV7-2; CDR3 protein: ASSLRTGQTEAF
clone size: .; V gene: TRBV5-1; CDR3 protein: ASSPIRNLQGGHTIY
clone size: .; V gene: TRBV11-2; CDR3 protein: ASSPGGTDTQY
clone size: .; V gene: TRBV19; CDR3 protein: ASSDGGLQETQY
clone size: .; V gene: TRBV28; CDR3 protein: ASSWVTGVGELF
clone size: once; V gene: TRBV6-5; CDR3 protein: ASIPLDRLNYGYT